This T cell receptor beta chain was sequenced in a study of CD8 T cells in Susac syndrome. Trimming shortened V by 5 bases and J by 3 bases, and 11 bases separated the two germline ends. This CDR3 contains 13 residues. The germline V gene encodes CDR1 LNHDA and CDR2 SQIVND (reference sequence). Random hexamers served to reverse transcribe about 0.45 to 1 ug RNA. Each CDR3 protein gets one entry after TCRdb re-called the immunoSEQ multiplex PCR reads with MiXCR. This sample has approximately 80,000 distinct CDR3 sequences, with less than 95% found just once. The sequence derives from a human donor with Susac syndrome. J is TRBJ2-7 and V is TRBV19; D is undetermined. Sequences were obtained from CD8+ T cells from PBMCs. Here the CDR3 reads CASSLTVDYEQYF. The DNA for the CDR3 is TGTGCCAGTAGTTTGACGGTGGACTACGAGCAGTACTTC.